This T cell receptor (beta chain) came from a study of cytomegalovirus exposure and HLA in healthy donors. This PCR relied on a set of 60 Vbeta primers and 13 Jbeta primers. Using immunoSEQ multiplex PCR, the repertoire was profiled, and TCRdb retains in-frame clones only, with some absent. The sample lists 150,000 to 200,000 clones, more than 65% occurring once. Specimen: PBMCs. The source is a man aged 18 to 29 in good health and CMV-seropositive.

CDR3 DNA: TGTGCCAGCAGCCGCAAGGGGGGAGGGAAAGAGACCCAGTACTTC. It yields the protein CASSRKGGGKETQYF. The chain employs TRBV5-4 and TRBJ2-5; weak D call: TRBD2 (7 bases). V lost 4 bases and J lost 3, with 16 bases in between. The germline V gene encodes CDR1 SGHNT and CDR2 YYREEE (reference sequence). The CDR3 sequence is 15 residues long.